What follows are 27 T cell receptor beta chains derived from one specimen sequenced in a study of blood T cells in healthy people across ages. A second PCR, run for roughly 7 to 12 cycles, used a sample-barcoded 5' primer plus a J-beta primer mix. Via MiXCR, TCRdb re-called the 5' RACE reads, giving one row per CDR3 protein. The data contain around 1,700,000 distinct CDR3 sequences, roughly 30% of them singletons. Sequenced: blood. These receptors came from a woman younger than 45 in good health.

In this sample, this clonotype turned up once. A single base separates this from a much larger clone, so it may be a read error. The chain employs TRBV20-1 and TRBJ2-5; D gene ambiguous. The DNA end lines up better with TRBJ2-7; the J call may be wrong. The CDR3 totals 11 residues. Germline values: CDR1 DFQATT, CDR2 SNEGSKA (reference sequence). CDR3 in DNA: TGCAGGGCTAGGAAGGTTGACGAGCAGTACTTC. Residues: CRARKVDEQYF.

This clonotype appeared many times. V is TRBV7-8 and J is TRBJ2-3; D ambiguous. The CDR3 is 15 amino acids. Per the germline V gene, CDR1 is SGHVS and CDR2 is FQNEAQ. The germline V and J ends were trimmed by 5 bases and 2 bases, with 14 bases remaining between them. The CDR3 bases are TGTGCCAGCAGCCCTTGGGCCGCCCACACAGATACGCAGTATTTT. Translated: CASSPWAAHTDTQYF.

Comments on this clonotype: A much larger clone differs from this one at a single base, so this may be a read error. The V gene is TRBV29-1, the J gene TRBJ1-2, with D uncertain. The CDR3 is 12 amino acids. The germline V gene has CDR1 SQVTM and CDR2 ANQGSEA. The V gene lost 5 bases and the J gene lost 8 bases, with 15 bases spanning the gap. CDR3 residues: CSVKVQVGGYTF. CDR3 bases: TGCAGCGTTAAAGTCCAGGTCGGGGGCTACACCTTC.

This clonotype was found a few times. The chain is built from TRBV6-6 and TRBJ2-1; possibly TRBD2 for D (6 bases). The CDR3 runs to 16 residues. CDR1 and CDR2 from the germline V gene are MNHNY and SVGAGI (reference sequence). V lost 2 bases, J lost 7 bases, and 18 bases lay in between. CDR3: CASSYRPSAISNEQFF. Here the CDR3 DNA reads TGTGCCAGCAGTTACCGCCCTAGCGCCATCTCAAATGAGCAGTTCTTC.

The V gene is TRBV3-1, the J gene TRBJ2-5; 10 bases align to TRBD1. Looked up from germline, CDR1 is LGHDT and CDR2 is YNNKEL (reference sequence). With 0 bases clipped from V and 3 bases from J, the junction kept 7 bases outside the gene matches. The CDR3 sequence is 17 residues long. The CDR3 here is CASSQDRDRGGEETQYF. CDR3 coding DNA: TGTGCCAGCAGCCAAGATAGGGACAGGGGAGGGGAAGAGACCCAGTACTTC.

Details on this clonotype: A much larger clone lies a single base off, so this may be a read error. The genes are TRBV4-2 and TRBJ2-4, with D possibly called TRBD1 or TRBD2 (5 bases each). The germline V and J ends were trimmed by 1 base and 9 bases, with 16 bases remaining between them. This CDR3 spans 15 amino acids. Germline V CDR1 and CDR2: LGHNA, YNFKEQ. The CDR3 nucleotides are TGTGCCAGCAGCCAAGGGGGGTGCATTGGGGTCATTCAGTACTTC. As protein: CASSQGGCIGVIQYF.

This clonotype was observed at least ten times. The V and J genes are TRBV4-1 and TRBJ2-1; D is unresolved. Germline CDR1 and CDR2: MGHRA and YSYEKL. The ends were cut back, 1 base at V and 5 bases at J, with 15 bases in the middle. This CDR3 has 16 residues. CDR3 nucleotides: TGCGCCAGCAGCCAAGTGACCCGGTTCCGGAACAATGAGCAGTTCTTC. It yields the protein CASSQVTRFRNNEQFF.

The V and J genes are TRBV6-5 and TRBJ1-3; D gene unclear. The CDR3 has 12 amino acids. V dropped 5 bases and J dropped 4 bases, with 6 bases sitting between them. Germline loops: CDR1 MNHEY, CDR2 SVGAGI. In DNA, the CDR3 is TGTGCCAGCAGTAACCGGGGAAACACCATATATTTT. Its translation: CASSNRGNTIYF.

This rearrangement joins TRBV29-1 to TRBJ2-1, with D perhaps matching TRBD1 (6 bases). CDR1 is SQVTM, CDR2 ANQGSEA, per germline. The CDR3 spans 11 residues. Trimming took 6 bases from V and 9 from J, leaving 12 bases between them. For the CDR3, the DNA is TGCAGCGTCACAGGGAAGATTGAGCAGTTCTTC. It is translated as CSVTGKIEQFF.

This clonotype has a count of ten or more. This sequence joins TRBV7-2 and TRBJ2-1, with D unclear. CDR1 SGHTA and CDR2 FQGNSA come from the germline V gene. Between the trimmed V and J ends, which lost 6 bases and 9 bases, there was a span of 12 bases. The CDR3 contains 12 residues. CDR3 sequence reads: CASRAVSTEQFF. The CDR3 bases are TGTGCCAGCAGGGCGGTTAGCACTGAGCAGTTCTTC.

This clonotype showed up just a few times. An end of the junction differs from the germline gene, which may be a read error. The chain recombines TRBV6-1 with TRBJ2-1, with 8 bases identical to TRBD2. CDR3 size: 17 residues. Germline V gene lookup returns CDR1 MNHNS and CDR2 SASEGT. The CDR3 protein is CASSESLAGGFHNEQFF. Written as DNA, the CDR3 is TGTGCTAGCAGTGAAAGTCTGGCGGGGGGCTTCCACAATGAGCAGTTCTTC.

This clonotype was counted at least ten times. The chain links TRBV7-6 to TRBJ2-7; D may be TRBD1 (5 bases). V dropped 4 bases and J dropped 2 bases, with 15 bases sitting between them. Germline CDR1 and CDR2: SGHVS and FNYEAQ. CDR3 size: 15 residues. CDR3 loop: CASSSRSQGPYEQYF. In DNA, the CDR3 is TGTGCCAGCAGCTCCAGAAGTCAGGGCCCCTACGAGCAGTACTTC.

V is TRBV28 and J is TRBJ2-5, with D unresolved. From germline, CDR1 is MDHEN and CDR2 SYDVKM. Trimming pared 5 bases from V and 2 bases from J, leaving 18 bases between. CDR3 length: 16 residues. The DNA for the CDR3 is TGTGCCAGCAGTCTTCCGGCCGCGACACCTCAAGAGACCCAGTACTTC. Encoded protein: CASSLPAATPQETQYF.

The rearrangement uses TRBV28 and TRBJ2-5, with D unresolved. Germline V lookup: CDR1 MDHEN, CDR2 SYDVKM. The length of the CDR3 is 14 residues. Trimming removed 8 bases at V and 1 base at J, with 14 bases between. CDR3 sequence reads: CASCCSPSQETQYF. DNA for the CDR3: TGTGCCAGCTGTTGTAGCCCGTCCCAAGAGACCCAGTACTTC.

The genes are TRBV20-1 and TRBJ2-1, with 8 bases matching TRBD1. Looked up from germline, CDR1 is DFQATT and CDR2 is SNEGSKA (reference sequence). V shed 7 bases, J shed 15 bases, and the junction held 14 bases outside the gene matches. The CDR3 length is 12 residues. The DNA of the CDR3 is TGCAGTGGAATTGTAGTAGGCAGGGGGCGGTTCTTC. It codes for CSGIVVGRGRFF.

In this sample, this clonotype turned up many times. J is TRBJ1-6 and V is TRBV7-2; 8 bases agree with TRBD1. CDR1 is SGHTA and CDR2 is FQGNSA in the germline V gene. Trimming at V came to 6 bases and at J to 9 bases, leaving 7 bases not matched to a gene. The CDR3 covers 14 residues. The CDR3 coding sequence is TGTGCCAGCAGACCCGGACAGGGAGCTTCACCCCTCCACTTT. It specifies CASRPGQGASPLHF.

This clonotype was picked up a small number of times. V gene TRBV4-2 combines with J gene TRBJ2-5, with 12 bases fitting TRBD2. The V gene end was trimmed by 0 bases and the J gene end by 7 bases; junction bases not matched to a gene: 9. The CDR3 sequence is 17 residues long. Germline lookup yields CDR1 LGHNA and CDR2 YNFKEQ. In DNA, the CDR3 is TGTGCCAGCAGCCAAGATCGGCTAGCGGGGGGGCGTGGGACCCAGTACTTC. Protein sequence: CASSQDRLAGGRGTQYF.

In this sample, this clonotype turned up a few times. The V and J genes are TRBV7-3 and TRBJ2-7; tentatively, D is TRBD2 (5 bases). The CDR3 consists of 14 residues. Between the trimmed V and J ends, which lost 5 bases and 3 bases, there was a span of 14 bases. CDR1 is SGHTA and CDR2 is FQGTGA in the germline V gene. The CDR3 protein is CASSPQGEGYEQYF. For the CDR3, the DNA is TGTGCCAGCAGCCCCCAAGGAGAGGGCTACGAGCAGTACTTC.

The sample holds many counts of this clonotype. The chain's CDR3 is CSVYGDRETQYF. The CDR3 DNA reads as TGCAGCGTTTACGGAGATCGGGAGACCCAGTACTTC. This chain uses TRBV29-1 with TRBJ2-5; no clear D gene. This CDR3 has 12 residues. Trimming removed 5 bases from V and 5 bases from J, with 12 bases in between. The V gene's germline CDR1 is SQVTM and CDR2 ANQGSEA.

This clonotype is a singleton in its sample. A much more abundant neighbour one base away suggests this may be a read error. The J gene is TRBJ2-7, the V gene TRBV29-1, with a tentative D call TRBD2 (5 bases). This CDR3 is 12 amino acids long. Germline CDR1 is SQVTM and CDR2 is ANQGSEA. V was pared by 7 bases and J by 4 bases, with 14 bases between. Written as DNA, the CDR3 is TGCAGCGGTGGTGAGGGCTTATACGAGCAGTACTTC. Amino acid sequence: CSGGEGLYEQYF.

With respect to this clonotype: At one of its ends the junction is not consistent with the germline gene, which may arise from a read error. The gene calls are TRBV29-1 and TRBJ1-2; D is unclear. The CDR3 is made up of 13 amino acids. The germline V gene encodes CDR1 SQVTM and CDR2 ANQGSEA. The CDR3 protein is CSVEPEGWYGCTF. In nucleotides, the CDR3 is TGCAGCGTTGAACCTGAAGGCTGGTATGGCTGCACCTTC.

This clonotype has more than one count but fewer than ten. The chain employs TRBV5-4 and TRBJ2-7; D is uncertain. This CDR3 contains 13 residues. V was trimmed by 2 bases and J by 7 bases, leaving 13 bases between them. The germline V gene encodes CDR1 SGHNT and CDR2 YYREEE (reference sequence). The CDR3 spells CASSLYDGGEQYF. In DNA form, the CDR3 reads TGTGCCAGCAGCTTATATGACGGTGGGGAGCAGTACTTC.

The chain recombines TRBV6-1 with TRBJ1-5; 8 nucleotides agree with TRBD1. This CDR3 contains 16 residues. Germline V lookup: CDR1 MNHNS, CDR2 SASEGT. Losses at the gene ends were 8 bases for V and 5 bases for J; bases not matched to a gene: 14. The CDR3 DNA sequence: TGTGCCAGCCGAGGGGAGACAGGGGCCGAGGATCAGCCCCAGCATTTT. Amino acids: CASRGETGAEDQPQHF.

This rearrangement joins TRBV29-1 to TRBJ1-2; D might be TRBD1 (5 bases). Germline CDR1 SQVTM, CDR2 ANQGSEA. This CDR3 region has 15 residues. Trimming cost V 4 bases and J 0 bases, with 15 bases left between them. CDR3: CSVVVRGEANYGYTF. CDR3 in DNA: TGCAGCGTTGTGGTCCGGGGGGAGGCTAACTATGGCTACACCTTC.

CDR3 DNA: TGTGCCAGCAGTCCCGGGACAGGGAGCAATTCACCCCTCCACTTT. It is translated as CASSPGTGSNSPLHF. The chain has TRBV2 and TRBJ1-6; 9 bases line up with TRBD1. This CDR3 contains 15 residues. Trimming took 5 bases from V and 7 from J; bases not matched to a gene: 6. Germline V CDR1 and CDR2: SNHLY, FYNNEI.

The chain uses TRBV10-3 and TRBJ2-7; D may correspond to TRBD1 or TRBD2 (5 bases each). V lost 0 bases and J lost 6, with 12 bases in between. The CDR3 is made up of 14 amino acids. CDR1 is ENHRY, CDR2 SYGVKD, per germline. CDR3 bases: TGTGCCATCAGTGAGTCAAGGGGAGAGGGCGAGCAGTACTTC. Its translation: CAISESRGEGEQYF.

This clonotype occurred a few times. The chain has TRBV18 and TRBJ1-5; the D is unclear. V lost 5 bases, J lost 4 bases, and 18 bases lay in between. The CDR3 runs to 16 residues. Germline CDR1 KGHSH, CDR2 LQKENI. CDR3 sequence: CASSAAVQRINQPQHF. In nucleotides, the CDR3 is TGTGCCAGCTCAGCAGCAGTTCAGCGGATTAATCAGCCCCAGCATTTT.